Given below is one TCR beta chain in context. The sample originates from a study of blood T cell repertoires in COVID-19. Study-level information: PBMCs, B-cell-depleted T cells, or T cells were the source of the cDNA or gDNA that made up the material.

Sequencing used immunoSEQ multiplex PCR; TCRdb keeps in-frame clones, though not all of them. The sample contains 220,000 or so clones, about 78% of which appear only once. CDR3 length: 15 amino acids. CDR1 is MNHEY and CDR2 is SMNVEV in the germline V gene (reference sequence). V gave up 7 bases and J gave up 6 bases, with 16 bases separating them. The specimen sequenced was peripheral blood. The rearrangement joins TRBV27 to TRBJ1-6; D is undetermined. The receptor comes from a woman aged 70-85 years with acute or convalescent COVID-19. The chain's CDR3 is CASTRYATPNSPLHF. CDR3 nucleotide sequence: TGTGCCAGCACGCGCTACGCGACTCCTAATTCACCCCTCCACTTT.